This T cell receptor (beta chain) was sequenced in a study of glioma-infiltrating T cells after dendritic cell vaccination. The overall study: Dendritic cell vaccination trial patients had either newly diagnosed or recurrent glioblastoma.

Concerning this clone itself: Its antigen is not known.

The study's findings and limits: No direct clonality-survival link was found; a diverse polyclonal response may matter.

Primers: 60 V beta forward and 13 J beta reverse. Some clones are missing from TCRdb's copy, which holds only in-frame ones; the method was immunoSEQ multiplex PCR. The sample records some 78,000 clones, 85% being singletons. The germline V gene has CDR1 KGHSH and CDR2 LQKENI. There are 13 residues in the CDR3. Trimming removed 5 bases at V and 1 base at J, with 9 bases between. Time point indicated: after dendritic cell vaccination, including at tumor progression/relapse. The TCR comes from a human donor with glioblastoma. Sequencing used blood, obtained after dendritic cell vaccination. V is TRBV18 and J is TRBJ2-7, with D tentatively TRBD1 (5 bases). This CDR3 is CASSAGQSYEQYF. The CDR3 DNA follows: TGTGCCAGCTCAGCCGGACAATCCTACGAGCAGTACTTC.